Listed below are T cell receptor beta chains from one sample, sequenced in a study of CD8+ T cells in alopecia areata. Data came from immunoSEQ multiplex PCR; TCRdb stores just in-frame clones and leaves some out. This sample has 11,000 or so clones, with roughly 57% found just once. Source material: skin. The origin of the receptors is a human donor with alopecia areata. CDR3s include the opening cysteine and the closing phenylalanine or tryptophan. The order of the fields is D gene, J gene, CDR3 length, V gene, clone size, CDR3 protein, CDR3 DNA. A D gene is named only where the DNA matches it firmly. Rows give clone size only sometimes, using once, few, many, or a class for an expanded clone.

D gene: -; J gene: TRBJ2-7; CDR3 length: 12; V gene: TRBV30; clone size: -; CDR3 protein: CAWSYGGSEQYF; CDR3 DNA: TGTGCCTGGAGTTATGGGGGCTCCGAGCAGTACTTC
D gene: -; J gene: TRBJ2-7; CDR3 length: 16; V gene: TRBV7-8; clone size: -; CDR3 protein: CASSLSSLQSTYEQYF; CDR3 DNA: TGTGCCAGCAGCTTAAGTTCCCTGCAATCTACCTACGAGCAGTACTTC
D gene: -; J gene: TRBJ2-1; CDR3 length: 13; V gene: TRBV10-3; clone size: -; CDR3 protein: CAISYGGNNEQFF; CDR3 DNA: TGTGCCATCAGTTACGGGGGCAACAATGAGCAGTTCTTC
D gene: -; J gene: TRBJ2-3; CDR3 length: 14; V gene: TRBV7-2; clone size: -; CDR3 protein: CASSPSPSTDTQYF; CDR3 DNA: TGTGCCAGCAGCCCCAGCCCTAGCACAGATACGCAGTATTTT
D gene: -; J gene: TRBJ1-2; CDR3 length: 14; V gene: TRBV6-5; clone size: once; CDR3 protein: CASSYGGGSGGYTF; CDR3 DNA: TGTGCCAGCAGTTATGGTGGAGGGTCTGGAGGCTACACCTTC
D gene: -; J gene: TRBJ1-5; CDR3 length: 15; V gene: TRBV5-1; clone size: -; CDR3 protein: CASSSEDPARQPQHF; CDR3 DNA: TGCGCCAGCAGCTCCGAGGACCCCGCCAGACAGCCCCAGCATTTT
D gene: TRBD2; J gene: TRBJ2-5; CDR3 length: 14; V gene: TRBV19; clone size: few; CDR3 protein: CATCQRGAQETQYF; CDR3 DNA: TGTGCCACCTGTCAGCGGGGGGCCCAAGAGACCCAGTACTTC
D gene: TRBD1; J gene: TRBJ2-1; CDR3 length: 13; V gene: TRBV5-4; clone size: -; CDR3 protein: CASSVQGANEQFF; CDR3 DNA: TGTGCCAGCAGCGTCCAGGGGGCCAATGAGCAGTTCTTC
D gene: -; J gene: TRBJ2-1; CDR3 length: 16; V gene: TRBV11-3; clone size: -; CDR3 protein: CASSSPGAGSRNEQFF; CDR3 DNA: TGTGCCAGCAGCTCCCCAGGCGCGGGTAGTCGTAATGAGCAGTTCTTC
D gene: -; J gene: TRBJ1-5; CDR3 length: 15; V gene: TRBV18; clone size: -; CDR3 protein: CASSHFGNSNQPQHF; CDR3 DNA: TGTGCCAGCTCACATTTCGGGAATAGCAATCAGCCCCAGCATTTT
D gene: -; J gene: TRBJ1-2; CDR3 length: 13; V gene: TRBV6-5; clone size: -; CDR3 protein: CASRTTDNYGYTF; CDR3 DNA: TGTGCCAGCAGAACCACAGATAACTATGGCTACACCTTC
D gene: TRBD2; J gene: TRBJ2-3; CDR3 length: 15; V gene: TRBV19; clone size: -; CDR3 protein: CASRLADTSTDTQYF; CDR3 DNA: TGTGCCAGCCGACTAGCTGATACTAGCACAGATACGCAGTATTTT
D gene: -; J gene: TRBJ2-3; CDR3 length: 13; V gene: TRBV27; clone size: few; CDR3 protein: CASTAWGSDTQYF; CDR3 DNA: TGTGCCAGCACCGCCTGGGGTTCAGATACGCAGTATTTT
D gene: TRBD2; J gene: TRBJ2-5; CDR3 length: 16; V gene: TRBV11-2; clone size: -; CDR3 protein: CASSQSTSGGQETQYF; CDR3 DNA: TGTGCCAGCAGCCAATCGACTAGCGGGGGCCAAGAGACCCAGTACTTC
D gene: TRBD2; J gene: TRBJ2-5; CDR3 length: 15; V gene: TRBV28; clone size: few; CDR3 protein: CASSLTSGGQETQYF; CDR3 DNA: TGTGCCAGCAGTTTGACTAGCGGGGGCCAAGAGACCCAGTACTTC
D gene: TRBD1; J gene: TRBJ2-3; CDR3 length: 16; V gene: TRBV7-9; clone size: -; CDR3 protein: CASSSWDSYMSGTQYF; CDR3 DNA: TGTGCCAGCAGCTCCTGGGACAGCTACATGTCTGGTACGCAGTATTTT
D gene: -; J gene: TRBJ2-1; CDR3 length: 16; V gene: TRBV4-1; clone size: few; CDR3 protein: CASSQVNLVDYNEQFF; CDR3 DNA: TGCGCCAGCAGCCAAGTTAACCTGGTTGACTACAATGAGCAGTTCTTC
D gene: -; J gene: TRBJ2-7; CDR3 length: 16; V gene: TRBV4-1; clone size: -; CDR3 protein: CASSQAVQRSSYEQYF; CDR3 DNA: TGCGCCAGCAGCCAAGCTGTCCAGCGGAGCTCCTACGAGCAGTACTTC
D gene: TRBD1; J gene: TRBJ1-4; CDR3 length: 15; V gene: TRBV30; clone size: -; CDR3 protein: CAWSQGANRYEKLFF; CDR3 DNA: TGTGCCTGGAGCCAGGGGGCAAATCGCTATGAAAAACTGTTTTTT
D gene: -; J gene: TRBJ1-6; CDR3 length: 15; V gene: TRBV19; clone size: -; CDR3 protein: CASSAFVGDNSPLHF; CDR3 DNA: TGTGCCAGTAGTGCCTTCGTAGGGGATAATTCACCCCTCCACTTT
D gene: TRBD2; J gene: TRBJ2-7; CDR3 length: 17; V gene: TRBV5-1; clone size: -; CDR3 protein: CASSLGMDRGTSGKLYF; CDR3 DNA: TGCGCCAGCAGCTTGGGCATGGACAGGGGGACTAGCGGGAAACTTTACTTC
D gene: -; J gene: TRBJ2-3; CDR3 length: 15; V gene: TRBV6-1; clone size: -; CDR3 protein: CASSNQGGVTDTQYF; CDR3 DNA: TGTGCCAGCAGTAACCAGGGGGGGGTCACAGATACGCAGTATTTT
D gene: -; J gene: TRBJ2-7; CDR3 length: 14; V gene: TRBV11-2; clone size: -; CDR3 protein: CASSWTPSYSEQYF; CDR3 DNA: TGTGCCAGCAGCTGGACCCCCTCGTACAGCGAGCAGTACTTC
D gene: -; J gene: TRBJ1-1; CDR3 length: 14; V gene: TRBV27; clone size: -; CDR3 protein: CASSLDTDRTEAFF; CDR3 DNA: TGTGCCAGCAGTTTAGATACGGATCGAACTGAAGCTTTCTTT
D gene: -; J gene: TRBJ2-1; CDR3 length: 17; V gene: TRBV7-9; clone size: -; CDR3 protein: CAEWPQAPRGSYNEQFF; CDR3 DNA: TGTGCCGAATGGCCCCAGGCCCCGAGGGGCTCCTACAATGAGCAGTTCTTC
D gene: TRBD2; J gene: TRBJ2-3; CDR3 length: 15; V gene: TRBV27; clone size: -; CDR3 protein: CASSLQGGLTDTQYF; CDR3 DNA: TGTGCCAGCAGTTTGCAGGGAGGGCTCACAGATACGCAGTATTTT
D gene: -; J gene: TRBJ1-1; CDR3 length: 14; V gene: TRBV27; clone size: -; CDR3 protein: CASSKQVFGTEAFF; CDR3 DNA: TGTGCCAGCAGTAAACAGGTTTTTGGCACTGAAGCTTTCTTT
D gene: -; J gene: TRBJ1-1; CDR3 length: 11; V gene: TRBV6-5; clone size: once; CDR3 protein: CASVGRSEAFF; CDR3 DNA: TGTGCCAGCGTTGGCCGATCTGAAGCTTTCTTT
D gene: -; J gene: TRBJ1-1; CDR3 length: 13; V gene: TRBV6-5; clone size: few; CDR3 protein: CASSYFSNTEAFF; CDR3 DNA: TGTGCCAGCAGTTACTTTTCGAACACTGAAGCTTTCTTT
D gene: -; J gene: TRBJ1-2; CDR3 length: 13; V gene: TRBV6-6; clone size: -; CDR3 protein: CASSYVGAYGYTF; CDR3 DNA: TGTGCCAGCAGTTACGTAGGAGCGTATGGCTACACCTTC
D gene: TRBD2; J gene: TRBJ2-7; CDR3 length: 16; V gene: TRBV4-1; clone size: -; CDR3 protein: CASSRNRLAGAYEQYF; CDR3 DNA: TGCGCCAGCAGCCGCAACCGACTAGCGGGGGCTTACGAGCAGTACTTC
D gene: -; J gene: TRBJ2-3; CDR3 length: 15; V gene: TRBV27; clone size: few; CDR3 protein: CASTPGVLSTDTQYF; CDR3 DNA: TGTGCCAGCACCCCCGGCGTCCTCTCCACAGATACGCAGTATTTT
D gene: -; J gene: TRBJ2-5; CDR3 length: 13; V gene: TRBV7-7; clone size: -; CDR3 protein: CASSLGQQETQYF; CDR3 DNA: TGTGCCAGCAGCTTAGGTCAGCAAGAGACCCAGTACTTC
D gene: -; J gene: TRBJ2-5; CDR3 length: 13; V gene: TRBV27; clone size: -; CDR3 protein: CASSPGWIGTQYF; CDR3 DNA: TGTGCCAGCAGCCCCGGGTGGATCGGGACCCAGTACTTC
D gene: -; J gene: TRBJ1-2; CDR3 length: 12; V gene: TRBV29-1; clone size: -; CDR3 protein: CSVVGAGYGYTF; CDR3 DNA: TGCAGCGTTGTGGGGGCGGGCTATGGCTACACCTTC
D gene: -; J gene: TRBJ1-2; CDR3 length: 13; V gene: TRBV7-2; clone size: -; CDR3 protein: CASSLGFNYGYTF; CDR3 DNA: TGTGCCAGCAGCTTGGGGTTTAACTATGGCTACACCTTC
D gene: -; J gene: TRBJ1-2; CDR3 length: 15; V gene: TRBV14; clone size: -; CDR3 protein: CASSQDQGRGYGYTF; CDR3 DNA: TGTGCCAGCAGCCAAGACCAGGGCAGAGGCTATGGCTACACCTTC
D gene: -; J gene: TRBJ2-7; CDR3 length: 15; V gene: TRBV5-6; clone size: -; CDR3 protein: CASSPLTVSSYEQYF; CDR3 DNA: TGTGCCAGCAGCCCTTTGACAGTTTCCTCCTACGAGCAGTACTTC
D gene: TRBD1; J gene: TRBJ1-2; CDR3 length: 15; V gene: TRBV6-6; clone size: -; CDR3 protein: CASSYSGQANYGYTF; CDR3 DNA: TGTGCCAGCAGTTACTCGGGACAGGCTAACTATGGCTACACCTTC
D gene: -; J gene: TRBJ2-2; CDR3 length: 14; V gene: TRBV29-1; clone size: -; CDR3 protein: CSVATAMDSGELFF; CDR3 DNA: TGCAGCGTTGCTACGGCTATGGATTCCGGGGAGCTGTTTTTT
D gene: TRBD2; J gene: TRBJ2-2; CDR3 length: 17; V gene: TRBV13; clone size: -; CDR3 protein: CASSLGTSGKYTGELFF; CDR3 DNA: TGTGCCAGCAGCTTAGGGACTAGCGGGAAGTACACCGGGGAGCTGTTTTTT